The T cell receptor (beta chain) under discussion was sequenced for a study of identical twins. General observations from the study: Cord blood beta clonotypes present at high abundance carried fewer insertions; no such pattern appeared in memory repertoires.

TCRdb called the 5' RACE reads again in MiXCR, with one record for every CDR3 protein. This table holds 200,000 to 250,000 distinct CDR3 sequences, more than 6.5% found once. Only a few counts were recorded for this clonotype. What it binds is unknown. V was pared by 6 bases and J by 5 bases, with 13 bases between. The CDR3 runs 13 residues. These data also featured in a second study, about yellow fever vaccine responses in identical twins.

The sample consisted of memory (CD45RO+) T cells sorted from blood. The rearrangement uses TRBV12-3 or TRBV12-4 and TRBJ1-2; D is unresolved. This clonotype originated in a woman younger than 35 in good health. The CDR3 here is CASSLQLGYGYTF. CDR3 DNA sequence: TGTGCCAGCAGCCTCCAGTTGGGGTATGGCTACACCTTC.